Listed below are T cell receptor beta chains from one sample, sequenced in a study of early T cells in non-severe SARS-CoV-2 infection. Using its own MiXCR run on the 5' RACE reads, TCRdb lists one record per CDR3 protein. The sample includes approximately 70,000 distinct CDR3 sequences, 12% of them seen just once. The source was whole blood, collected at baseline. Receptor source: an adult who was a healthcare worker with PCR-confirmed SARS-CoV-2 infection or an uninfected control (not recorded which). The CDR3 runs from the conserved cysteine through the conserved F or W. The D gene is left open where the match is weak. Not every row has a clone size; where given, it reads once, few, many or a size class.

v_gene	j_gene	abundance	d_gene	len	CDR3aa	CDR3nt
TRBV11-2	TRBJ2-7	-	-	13	CASSLYRAYEQYF	TGTGCCAGCAGCTTATACAGGGCCTACGAGCAGTACTTC
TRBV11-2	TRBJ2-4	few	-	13	CASSYHVRNIQYF	TGTGCCAGCAGCTACCACGTACGAAACATTCAGTACTTC
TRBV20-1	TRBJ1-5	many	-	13	CSARDELAQPQHF	TGCAGTGCTAGAGATGAACTCGCCCAGCCCCAGCATTTT
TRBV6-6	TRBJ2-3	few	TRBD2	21	CASSYSFSWASGGRATDTQYF	TGTGCCAGCAGTTACTCCTTTAGCTGGGCTAGCGGGGGGCGGGCGACAGATACGCAGTATTTT
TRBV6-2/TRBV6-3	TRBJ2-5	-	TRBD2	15	CANSRLAGGPSGQYF	TGTGCCAACAGTAGACTAGCGGGGGGCCCAAGTGGCCAGTACTTC
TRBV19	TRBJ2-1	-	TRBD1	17	CASSIRLRQGAYNEQFF	TGTGCCAGTAGTATACGGTTAAGACAGGGAGCCTACAATGAGCAGTTCTTC
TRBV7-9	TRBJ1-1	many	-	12	CASNLGGHEAFF	TGTGCCAGCAATCTAGGAGGCCATGAAGCTTTCTTT
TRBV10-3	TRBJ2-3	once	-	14	CAISVGERTDTQYF	TGTGCCATCAGTGTGGGGGAAAGGACAGATACGCAGTATTTT
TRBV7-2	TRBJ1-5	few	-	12	CASSPINQPQHF	TGTGCCAGCAGCCCCATCAATCAGCCCCAGCATTTT
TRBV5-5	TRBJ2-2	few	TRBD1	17	CASSDRQGAGYDGELFF	TGTGCCAGCAGCGACCGGCAGGGGGCGGGGTACGACGGGGAGCTGTTTTTT
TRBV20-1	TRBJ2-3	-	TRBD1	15	CSVIATGQGADTQYF	TGCAGTGTAATCGCAACGGGACAGGGAGCAGATACGCAGTATTTT
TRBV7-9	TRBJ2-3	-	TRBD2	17	CASSRTSGGPSTDTQYF	TGTGCCAGCAGCCGGACTAGCGGGGGTCCTAGCACAGATACGCAGTATTTT
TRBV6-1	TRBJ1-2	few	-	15	CASSDPPRAGYGYTF	TGTGCCAGCAGTGACCCACCCCGGGCCGGCTATGGCTACACCTTC
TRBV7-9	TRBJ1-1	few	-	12	CASTSKYAEAFF	TGTGCCAGCACCTCTAAGTATGCTGAAGCTTTCTTT
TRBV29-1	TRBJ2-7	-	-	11	CSSSQGREQYF	TGCAGCTCGTCTCAGGGTAGAGAGCAGTACTTC
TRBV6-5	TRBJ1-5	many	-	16	CASSYPFSRGWQPQHF	TGTGCCAGCAGTTACCCCTTTTCAAGGGGGTGGCAGCCCCAGCATTTT
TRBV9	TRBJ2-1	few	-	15	CASSASGTSYNEQFF	TGTGCCAGCAGCGCTTCCGGGACAAGCTACAATGAGCAGTTCTTC
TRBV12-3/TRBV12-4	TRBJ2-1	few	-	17	CASSLELVKVIGDEQFF	TGTGCCAGCAGTTTAGAGCTAGTTAAGGTGATTGGGGATGAGCAGTTCTTC
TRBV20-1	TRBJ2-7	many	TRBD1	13	CSAFWTGTYEQYF	TGCAGTGCTTTCTGGACAGGGACCTACGAGCAGTACTTC
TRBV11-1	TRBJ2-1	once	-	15	CASSRGQLFEDEQFF	TGTGCCAGCAGCCGAGGACAGCTCTTTGAAGATGAGCAGTTCTTC
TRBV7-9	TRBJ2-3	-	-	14	CASRKTGRTDTQYF	TGTGCCAGCAGGAAGACAGGTCGCACAGATACGCAGTATTTT
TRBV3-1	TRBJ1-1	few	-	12	CASSHGSREAFF	TGTGCCAGCAGCCACGGCTCTCGGGAAGCTTTCTTT
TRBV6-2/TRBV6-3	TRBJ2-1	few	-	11	CASASYNEQFF	TGTGCCAGCGCTAGCTACAATGAGCAGTTCTTC
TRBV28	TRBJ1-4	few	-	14	CASNPATPSEKLFF	TGTGCCAGCAATCCCGCGACCCCATCTGAAAAACTGTTTTTT
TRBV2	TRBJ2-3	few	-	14	CASNRLGGTDTQYF	TGTGCCAGCAACAGGCTAGGGGGGACAGATACGCAGTATTTT
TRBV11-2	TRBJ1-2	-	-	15	CASSSRRGTIYGYTF	TGTGCCAGCAGCTCCCGGCGGGGGACTATATATGGCTACACCTTC
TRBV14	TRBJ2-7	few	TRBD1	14	CASSQGTGAYEQYF	TGTGCCAGCAGCCAGGGGACAGGGGCCTACGAGCAGTACTTC
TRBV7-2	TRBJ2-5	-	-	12	CASSLQRETQYF	TGTGCCAGCAGCTTACAGCGGGAGACCCAGTACTTC
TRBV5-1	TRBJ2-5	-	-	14	CASSLEGQRETQYF	TGCGCCAGCAGCTTGGAAGGACAGAGGGAGACCCAGTACTTC
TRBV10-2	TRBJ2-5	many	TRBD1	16	CASRVSGTGTRETQYF	TGCGCCAGCAGAGTATCCGGGACAGGGACGCGAGAGACCCAGTACTTC
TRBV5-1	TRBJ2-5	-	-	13	CASSLYAGRTQYF	TGCGCCAGCAGCTTGTACGCGGGGAGGACCCAGTACTTC